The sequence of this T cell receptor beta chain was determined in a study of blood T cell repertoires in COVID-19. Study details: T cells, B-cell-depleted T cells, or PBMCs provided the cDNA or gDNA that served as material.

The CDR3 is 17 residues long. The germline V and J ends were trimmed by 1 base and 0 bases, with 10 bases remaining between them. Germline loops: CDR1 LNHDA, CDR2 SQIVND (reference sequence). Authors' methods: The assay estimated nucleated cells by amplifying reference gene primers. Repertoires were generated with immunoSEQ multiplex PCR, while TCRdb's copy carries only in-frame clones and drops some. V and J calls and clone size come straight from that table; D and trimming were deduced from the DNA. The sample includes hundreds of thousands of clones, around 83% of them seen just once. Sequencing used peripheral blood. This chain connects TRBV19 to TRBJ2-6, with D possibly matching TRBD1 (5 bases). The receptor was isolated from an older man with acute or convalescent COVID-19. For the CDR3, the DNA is TGTGCCAGTAGTATAGCCTACGACAGCTCTGGGGCCAACGTCCTGACTTTC. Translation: CASSIAYDSSGANVLTF.